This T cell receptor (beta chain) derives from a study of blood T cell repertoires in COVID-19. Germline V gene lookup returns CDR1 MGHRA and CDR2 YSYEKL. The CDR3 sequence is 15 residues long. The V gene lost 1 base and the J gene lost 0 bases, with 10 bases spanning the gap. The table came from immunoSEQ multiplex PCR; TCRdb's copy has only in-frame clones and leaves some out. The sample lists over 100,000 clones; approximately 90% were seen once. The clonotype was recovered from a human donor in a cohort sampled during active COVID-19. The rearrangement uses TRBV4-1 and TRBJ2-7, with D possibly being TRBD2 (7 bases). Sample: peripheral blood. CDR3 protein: CASSQGGGLSYEQYF. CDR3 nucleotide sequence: TGCGCCAGCAGCCAAGGGGGGGGGCTCTCCTACGAGCAGTACTTC.